This T cell receptor (beta chain) was recorded in a study of CD8+ T cells in alopecia areata. Extraction of RNA preceded its reverse transcription into cDNA, which served as the sequencing template. The assay was immunoSEQ multiplex PCR, and TCRdb's table has in-frame clones only and misses some. The sample includes some 210,000 clones, roughly 66% seen only once; the top ten take 0.95% to 1.5%. The treatment here: oral pan-JAK inhibitor, 5-10 mg twice daily. V was pared by 4 bases and J by 8 bases, with 15 bases of the junction left unmatched. CDR3 length equals 17 residues. Germline CDR1 and CDR2: SGDLS and YYNGEE.

The sample consisted of CD4+ T cells sorted from blood, taken at week 44, from a patient treated with tofacitinib. The sequence was obtained from a human donor with alopecia areata. The V call is TRBV9, the J call TRBJ2-1, with 10 nucleotides matching TRBD1. The CDR3 is CASSPTSGTGVLDEQFF. In nucleotides, the CDR3 is TGTGCCAGCAGCCCGACCTCCGGGACAGGGGTTCTGGATGAGCAGTTCTTC. Full variable domain (outside the CDR3, taken from reference TRBV9 and TRBJ2-1): DSGVTQTPKHLITATGQRVTLRCSPRSGDLSVYWYQQSLDQGLQFLIQYYNGEERAKGNILERFSAQQFPDLHSELNLSSLELGDSALYFCASSPTSGTGVLDEQFFGPGTRLTVL.